One and the same sample provided the 29 T cell receptor beta chains below, sequenced in a study of blood T cells in healthy people across ages. Through a sample-barcoded 5' primer and a J-beta primer mix, a second PCR was run for about 6 to 11 cycles. TCRdb called the 5' RACE reads again in MiXCR, with one record for every CDR3 protein. The sample records 650,000 to 900,000 distinct CDR3 sequences, approximately 59% being singletons. Sequenced input: blood. These receptors came from a man aged 25 to 40 in good health.

The V call is TRBV4-3, the J call TRBJ2-4; perhaps TRBD2 as D (6 bases). CDR1 and CDR2 (germline): LGHNA, YSLEER. CDR3 length: 19 residues. V lost 1 base to trimming and J lost 3 bases, with 22 bases between them. CDR3 coding DNA: TGCGCCAGCAGCCAAGGCGCGGGGATCGGGGAATTGGGCAAAAACATTCAGTACTTC. Its protein is CASSQGAGIGELGKNIQYF.

The rearrangement joins TRBV7-9 to TRBJ2-2, with a weak D call TRBD1 (5 bases). The CDR3 extends over 15 amino acids. Trimming left V 3 bases short and J 0 bases short, with 8 bases between. Germline CDR1 is SEHNR and CDR2 is FQNEAQ (reference sequence). CDR3 in DNA: TGTGCCAGCAGCTTGACAGTAGCGAACACCGGGGAGCTGTTTTTT. Its translation is CASSLTVANTGELFF. Variable domain in full (rest from reference TRBV7-9 and TRBJ2-2): DTGVSQNPRHKITKRGQNVTFRCDPISEHNRLYWYRQTLGQGPEFLTYFQNEAQLEKSRLLSDRFSAERPKGSFSTLEIQRTEQGDSAMYLCASSLTVANTGELFFGEGSRLTVL.

The chain has TRBV20-1 and TRBJ2-7; D not certain. The CDR3 totals 14 residues. Per the germline V gene, CDR1 is DFQATT and CDR2 is SNEGSKA (reference sequence). Trimming cost V 4 bases and J 0 bases, with 13 bases left between them. CDR3 in DNA: TGCAGTGCTAAACCTTACCTGAGCTCCTACGAGCAGTACTTC. It is translated as CSAKPYLSSYEQYF.

The chain links TRBV6-5 to TRBJ2-3; possibly TRBD1 for D (6 bases). In germline, CDR1 is MNHEY, CDR2 SVGAGI. The CDR3 contains 15 residues. Trimming removed 6 bases at V and 0 bases at J, with 13 bases between. CDR3 amino acids: CASRKTGFSTDTQYF. DNA for the CDR3: TGTGCCAGCAGGAAGACAGGATTTAGCACAGATACGCAGTATTTT.

The chain is built from TRBV20-1 and TRBJ2-3; perhaps TRBD2 as D (6 bases). The CDR3 length is 14 residues. CDR1 is DFQATT and CDR2 is SNEGSKA in the germline V gene (reference sequence). The V end lost 0 bases, the J end lost 3 bases, and 10 bases lay between the germline ends. CDR3 region: CSARDSLATDTQYF. In nucleotides, the CDR3 is TGCAGTGCTAGAGATAGCCTAGCGACAGATACGCAGTATTTT.

The rearrangement links TRBV6-2 or TRBV6-3 to TRBJ1-4; no clear D. The V end lost 1 base, the J end lost 10 bases, and 16 bases lay between the germline ends. The germline V gene encodes CDR1 MNHEY and CDR2 SVGEGT. The CDR3 length is 15 residues. CDR3 sequence reads: CASSYFSGERGKLFF. The CDR3 nucleotides are TGTGCCAGCAGTTACTTTTCAGGTGAAAGAGGAAAACTGTTTTTT.

The chain links TRBV28 to TRBJ2-5; weak D call: TRBD2 (5 bases). The CDR3 is 11 residues long. Trimming stripped 1 base from V and 11 bases from J, with 8 bases between. CDR1 is MDHEN and CDR2 is SYDVKM in the germline V gene. The CDR3 here is CASSLSGKQYF. The CDR3 DNA is TGTGCCAGCAGTTTATCGGGAAAGCAGTACTTC.

This clonotype was recorded once. The chain links TRBV20-1 to TRBJ2-6, with TRBD1 identical over 9 bases. Germline CDR1 and CDR2: DFQATT and SNEGSKA (reference sequence). This CDR3 region has 18 residues. V was clipped by 3 bases and J by 4 bases; unmatched bases: 13. The CDR3 loop reads CSARIVGQGERGANVLTF. The CDR3 coding sequence is TGCAGTGCTAGGATCGTGGGACAGGGAGAAAGAGGGGCCAACGTCCTGACTTTC.

The chain links TRBV20-1 to TRBJ1-5, with D possibly being TRBD1 (5 bases). The CDR3 extends over 14 amino acids. V shed 2 bases and J shed 7 bases, with 15 bases lying between them. Germline assignment: CDR1 DFQATT and CDR2 SNEGSKA (reference sequence). CDR3 bases: TGCAGTGCTAGAAGAGGGACCGTGCAACAGCCCCAGCATTTT. Its protein product is CSARRGTVQQPQHF.

This chain joins TRBV10-3 and TRBJ2-7; D could derive from TRBD1 or TRBD2 (5 bases each). In germline, CDR1 is ENHRY, CDR2 SYGVKD. V gave up 0 bases and J gave up 0 bases, with 12 bases separating them. The CDR3 contains 16 residues. DNA for the CDR3: TGTGCCATCAGTGAGTCAAGGGACCGAAACTCCTACGAGCAGTACTTC. Its translation: CAISESRDRNSYEQYF.

This clonotype has just one count. This sequence joins TRBV6-2 or TRBV6-3 and TRBJ1-1, with a tentative D call TRBD1 (5 bases). Germline V gene sequence: CDR1 MNHEY, CDR2 SVGEGT. The germline V and J ends were trimmed by 1 base and 0 bases, with 12 bases remaining between them. CDR3 length equals 16 residues. CDR3 DNA: TGTGCCAGCAGTTACTGGGGGGACTCCATGAACACTGAAGCTTTCTTT. This codes for CASSYWGDSMNTEAFF.

This clonotype was recorded a few times. The rearrangement uses TRBV20-1 and TRBJ2-1; D perhaps matches TRBD2 (6 bases). The length of the CDR3 is 15 residues. With 3 bases removed from V and 1 base from J, the gap between germline ends came to 13 bases. Germline CDR1 and CDR2: DFQATT and SNEGSKA (reference sequence). CDR3 in amino acids: CSASDLRGSYNEQFF. CDR3 bases: TGCAGTGCTAGCGATTTGCGGGGTTCCTACAATGAGCAGTTCTTC.

This clonotype appeared once. The chain is built from TRBV6-5 and TRBJ2-1; TRBD1 aligns across 8 bases. The length of the CDR3 is 19 residues. J lost 1 base, V lost 0 bases, and 11 bases had no gene match. The germline gives CDR1 MNHEY, CDR2 SVGAGI. CDR3 sequence reads: CASSYSEDREDPSYNEQFF. CDR3 coding DNA: TGTGCCAGCAGTTACTCGGAGGACAGGGAGGACCCTTCCTACAATGAGCAGTTCTTC.

The chain links TRBV20-1 to TRBJ2-3; 7 nucleotides agree with TRBD1. Trimming removed 6 bases from V and 1 base from J; junction bases left unmatched: 10. The CDR3 is 15 amino acids. Per the germline V gene, CDR1 is DFQATT and CDR2 is SNEGSKA (reference sequence). The CDR3 region has the DNA TGCAGTGCCAGTTCAGGGGGATACGGCACAGATACGCAGTATTTT. This encodes CSASSGGYGTDTQYF.

The genes are TRBV5-1 and TRBJ2-7; 10 bases are shared with TRBD2. J gave up 1 base and V 0 bases, and 10 bases lay outside the gene matches. Germline CDR1 SGHRS, CDR2 YFSETQ. This CDR3 is built from 18 residues. The CDR3 is CASSLGSSGGPLSYEQYF. CDR3 DNA: TGCGCCAGCAGCTTGGGGAGTAGCGGGGGGCCATTATCCTACGAGCAGTACTTC.

The rearrangement joins TRBV3-1 to TRBJ2-1, with D hard to call. V gave up 4 bases and J gave up 5 bases, with 9 bases separating them. CDR1 and CDR2 (germline): LGHDT, YNNKEL (reference sequence). The length of the CDR3 is 13 residues. The CDR3 protein is CASSRNLNNEQFF. CDR3 nucleotides: TGTGCCAGCAGCCGCAACTTAAACAATGAGCAGTTCTTC.

This clonotype showed up just a few times. In DNA, the CDR3 is TGCAGCGTTCGGACCGGGATCTACGAGCAGTACTTC. Translating it yields CSVRTGIYEQYF. The chain is built from TRBV29-1 and TRBJ2-7; D perhaps matches TRBD2 (5 bases). CDR1 SQVTM and CDR2 ANQGSEA come from the germline V gene. Trimming removed 5 bases at V and 3 bases at J, with 11 bases between. The CDR3 runs 12 residues.

The chain uses TRBV4-3 and TRBJ1-5; possibly TRBD1 for D (5 bases). The CDR3 covers 13 residues. The germline CDR1 and CDR2 sequences are LGHNA and YSLEER. V lost 1 base, J lost 12 bases, and 13 bases lay in between. The CDR3 DNA follows: TGCGCCAGCAGCCAAGGGAGGGACGGCCACCAGCATTTT. Amino acids: CASSQGRDGHQHF.

The chain links TRBV20-1 to TRBJ2-4; either TRBD1 or TRBD2 may fit D (5 bases each). The end of the DNA is better explained by TRBJ2-7, so the J call may be wrong. The germline V gene encodes CDR1 DFQATT and CDR2 SNEGSKA (reference sequence). The CDR3 is 16 residues long. The CDR3 sequence is CSAAYAEGLETYEQYF. As DNA, the CDR3 is TGCAGTGCGGCTTACGCAGAGGGGTTAGAGACCTACGAGCAGTACTTC.

This rearrangement joins TRBV4-2 to TRBJ2-7; weak D call: TRBD2 (7 bases). Trimming removed 4 bases at V and 2 bases at J, with 18 bases between. There are 16 residues in the CDR3. Germline V gene data show CDR1 as LGHNA and CDR2 as YNFKEQ. The CDR3 is CASSLLTGGKTYEQYF. The CDR3 nucleotides read TGTGCCAGCAGCCTCTTAACGGGGGGCAAGACCTACGAGCAGTACTTC.

The chain uses TRBV12-3 or TRBV12-4 and TRBJ2-7, with TRBD1 as a possible D gene (5 bases). The end of the DNA aligns better with TRBJ2-5, so the J call may be wrong. The CDR3 sequence is 13 residues long. For the CDR3, the DNA is TGTGCCAGCACCGCGGTAGGGGAAGGGACCCAGTACTTC. Protein: CASTAVGEGTQYF.

The chain joins TRBV4-3 to TRBJ2-1; D not certain. Looked up from germline, CDR1 is LGHNA and CDR2 is YSLEER. The CDR3 is 13 residues long. Trimming removed 1 base at V and 5 bases at J, with 6 bases between. CDR3 region: CASSQAGHNEQFF. DNA of the CDR3: TGCGCCAGCAGCCAAGCCGGACACAATGAGCAGTTCTTC.

A single count supports this clonotype. J is TRBJ2-7 and V is TRBV20-1; D is ambiguous. The end of the DNA is better explained by TRBJ2-5, so the J call may be wrong. The CDR3 is 14 residues long. Germline V gene lookup returns CDR1 DFQATT and CDR2 SNEGSKA (reference sequence). CDR3 residues: CSARDRWQDKTQYF. DNA of the CDR3: TGCAGTGCTAGAGATCGGTGGCAGGATAAGACCCAGTACTTC.

On this clonotype itself: Relative to the germline gene, one junction end is altered; a read error may explain this. This chain joins TRBV5-1 and TRBJ2-3, with D hard to call. Germline V gives CDR1 SGHRS, CDR2 YFSETQ. The CDR3 covers 17 residues. The CDR3 sequence: CASAGEGSGRFTDTRYF. The CDR3 nucleotides are TGCGCCAGCGCAGGAGAAGGCTCCGGTAGATTCACAGATACGCGGTATTTT.

The V gene is TRBV7-9, the J gene TRBJ2-5; TRBD1 aligns across 7 bases. Trimming removed 3 bases from V and 5 bases from J; junction bases left unmatched: 12. Looked up from germline, CDR1 is SEHNR and CDR2 is FQNEAQ (reference sequence). The CDR3 totals 16 residues. The CDR3 sequence: CASSLYRGASQETQYF. The CDR3 region has the DNA TGTGCCAGCAGCTTGTACAGGGGCGCCTCCCAGGAGACCCAGTACTTC.

The CDR3 DNA is TGTGCCAGCAGCTTAAATTCCGGGACAGGTCCCTACAATGAGCAGTTCTTC. Its translation is CASSLNSGTGPYNEQFF. V gene TRBV7-3 combines with J gene TRBJ2-1; the match to TRBD1 covers 8 bases. Germline V gives CDR1 SGHTA, CDR2 FQGTGA. The CDR3 sequence is 17 residues long. Trimming cost V 1 base and J 2 bases; bases outside gene matches: 7. The full variable domain, with the rest looked up from reference TRBV7-3 and TRBJ2-1, is GAGVSQTPSNKVTEKGKYVELRCDPISGHTALYWYRQSLGQGPEFLIYFQGTGAADDSGLPNDRFFAVRPEGSVSTLKIQRTERGDSAVYLCASSLNSGTGPYNEQFFGPGTRLTVL.

This chain links TRBV7-9 with TRBJ2-3, with D perhaps TRBD1 or TRBD2 (5 bases each). V was trimmed by 3 bases and J by 2 bases, leaving 9 bases between them. CDR3 length equals 14 residues. Germline V gene sequence: CDR1 SEHNR, CDR2 FQNEAQ (reference sequence). CDR3 residues: CASSLGTNTDTQYF. The CDR3, as DNA: TGTGCCAGCAGCTTGGGGACCAACACAGATACGCAGTATTTT. Filled out from reference TRBV7-9 and TRBJ2-3, the complete variable domain reads DTGVSQNPRHKITKRGQNVTFRCDPISEHNRLYWYRQTLGQGPEFLTYFQNEAQLEKSRLLSDRFSAERPKGSFSTLEIQRTEQGDSAMYLCASSLGTNTDTQYFGPGTRLTVL.

The chain uses TRBV10-3 and TRBJ1-2; D gene uncertain. From germline, CDR1 is ENHRY and CDR2 SYGVKD. This CDR3 is built from 12 residues. V dropped 11 bases and J dropped 6 bases, with 16 bases sitting between them. Here the CDR3 reads CAAHDWPDGYTF. Here the CDR3 DNA reads TGTGCCGCTCATGACTGGCCGGATGGCTACACCTTC.

This chain connects TRBV15 to TRBJ2-4, with TRBD1 identical over 10 bases. With the DNA end fitting TRBJ2-7 better, the J assignment may be wrong. The length of the CDR3 is 15 residues. In germline, CDR1 is LNHNV, CDR2 YYDKDF (reference sequence). The CDR3, as DNA: TGTGCCACCAGCGCCGGGACAGGGGTGGGCTACGAGCAGTACTTC. It codes for CATSAGTGVGYEQYF.